These 8 T cell receptor beta chains were all obtained from the same sample, sequenced in a study of control samples from healthy donors and cancer patients. Measured with immunoSEQ multiplex PCR; TCRdb has only the in-frame clones, and not every one. This table holds approximately 40,000 clones, over 70% found once. Sequencing was done on a sample of PBMCs. These receptors were taken from a woman aged 55-69 years with lung cancer.

The chain combines TRBV4-3 with TRBJ1-2; D remains unclear. V was pared by 0 bases and J by 1 base, with 3 bases between. This CDR3 comprises 13 residues. From germline, CDR1 is LGHNA and CDR2 YSLEER. CDR3 residues: CASSQEGNYGYTF. CDR3 nucleotide sequence: TGCGCCAGCAGCCAAGAGGGTAACTATGGCTACACCTTC.

V and J are TRBV18 and TRBJ1-2; 12 positions match TRBD1. This CDR3 spans 15 amino acids. CDR1 is KGHSH, CDR2 LQKENI, per germline. The V and J ends lost 5 bases and 3 bases, in that order; junction bases with no gene match: 4. CDR3 protein: CASSGTGGSDYGYTF. DNA for the CDR3: TGTGCCAGCTCAGGGACAGGGGGCTCGGACTATGGCTACACCTTC.

The J gene is TRBJ1-4, the V gene TRBV30, with D unresolved. Germline V lookup: CDR1 GTSNPN, CDR2 SVGIG (reference sequence). V was pared by 3 bases and J by 5 bases, with 10 bases between. The CDR3 length is 13 residues. For the CDR3, the DNA is TGTGCCTGGAGCGGCGGGAGAAATGAAAAACTGTTTTTT. This sequence encodes CAWSGGRNEKLFF.

The rearrangement joins TRBV5-1 to TRBJ2-1; D may be TRBD2 (5 bases). The ends were cut back, 0 bases at V and 2 bases at J, with 9 bases in the middle. This CDR3 region has 15 residues. Germline V CDR1 and CDR2: SGHRS, YFSETQ. The CDR3 spells CASSLEDSPYNEQFF. The CDR3 DNA follows: TGCGCCAGCAGCTTGGAGGACTCCCCCTACAATGAGCAGTTCTTC.

The V and J genes are TRBV19 and TRBJ2-7, with D perhaps given as TRBD1 or TRBD2 (5 bases each). The length of the CDR3 is 14 residues. CDR1 is LNHDA and CDR2 is SQIVND in the germline V gene (reference sequence). Trimming pared 1 base from V and 2 bases from J, leaving 9 bases between. CDR3 DNA: TGTGCCAGTAGTATAGGTGGGACCGCCTACGAGCAGTACTTC. This translates into CASSIGGTAYEQYF.

The genes are TRBV19 and TRBJ2-2; possible D gene TRBD2, 5 bases. Germline CDR1 and CDR2: LNHDA and SQIVND (reference sequence). This CDR3 spans 15 amino acids. V gave up 5 bases and J gave up 4 bases, with 14 bases separating them. In nucleotides, the CDR3 is TGTGCCAGTAGTCTCCCCCGGGGTTTCACCGGGGAGCTGTTTTTT. It yields the protein CASSLPRGFTGELFF.

V and J are TRBV11-3 and TRBJ2-2; D gene ambiguous. Germline V gene lookup returns CDR1 SGHNT and CDR2 YENEEA. The V and J ends lost 1 base and 4 bases respectively, with 16 bases between them. CDR3 length equals 17 residues. CDR3 nucleotide sequence: TGTGCCAGCAGCTTAGGGTTGGACCCAGGCAGCACCGGGGAGCTGTTTTTT. It translates to CASSLGLDPGSTGELFF.

The CDR3 DNA reads TGTGCCAGCAGTTTTCTAGGGGGCCGGGGCTACACCTTC. Residues: CASSFLGGRGYTF. The rearrangement joins TRBV12-3 or TRBV12-4 to TRBJ1-2; 7 positions match TRBD1. With 3 bases clipped from V and 8 bases from J, the junction kept 6 bases outside the gene matches. The CDR3 sequence is 13 residues long.